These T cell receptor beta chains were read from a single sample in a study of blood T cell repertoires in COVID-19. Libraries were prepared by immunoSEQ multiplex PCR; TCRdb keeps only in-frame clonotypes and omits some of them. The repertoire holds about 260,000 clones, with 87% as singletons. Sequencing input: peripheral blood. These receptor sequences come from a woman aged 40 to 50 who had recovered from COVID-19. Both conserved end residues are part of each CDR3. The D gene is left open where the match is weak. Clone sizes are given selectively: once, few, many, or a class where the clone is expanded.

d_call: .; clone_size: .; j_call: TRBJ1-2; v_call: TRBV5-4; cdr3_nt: TGTGCCAGCAGCCCGGCAGGGTTGGCCAATGGCTACACCTTC; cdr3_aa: CASSPAGLANGYTF
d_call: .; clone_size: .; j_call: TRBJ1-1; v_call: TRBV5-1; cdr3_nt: TGCGCCAGCAGCTTGGCCGGCAGGGAGGGTGAAGCTTTCTTT; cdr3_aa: CASSLAGREGEAFF
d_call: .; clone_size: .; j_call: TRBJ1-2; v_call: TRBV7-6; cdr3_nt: TGTGCCAGCAATCCCCTTACAGGGCCTGGCTACACCTTC; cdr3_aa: CASNPLTGPGYTF
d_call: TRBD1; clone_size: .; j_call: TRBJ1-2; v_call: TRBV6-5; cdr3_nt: TGTGCCAGCAGTTACTCGACAGGGTATGGCTACACCTTC; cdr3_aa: CASSYSTGYGYTF
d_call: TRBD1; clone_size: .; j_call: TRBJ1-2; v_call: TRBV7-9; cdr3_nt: TGTGCCAGCAGCTCCGGACAGGCTCACTATGGCTACACCTTC; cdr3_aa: CASSSGQAHYGYTF
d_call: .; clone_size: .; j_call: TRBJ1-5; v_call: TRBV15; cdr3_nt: TGTGCCACCAGCAGAAGTGGGGGGACCAATCAGCCCCAGCATTTT; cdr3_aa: CATSRSGGTNQPQHF
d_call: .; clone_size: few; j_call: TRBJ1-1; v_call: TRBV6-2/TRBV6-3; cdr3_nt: TGTGCCAGCAGTTACTCGGCGAACACTGAAGCTTTCTTT; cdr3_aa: CASSYSANTEAFF
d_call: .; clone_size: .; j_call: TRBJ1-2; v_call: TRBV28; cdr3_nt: TGTGCCAGCAGTCCCCCGGGACTTGGCTACACCTTC; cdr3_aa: CASSPPGLGYTF
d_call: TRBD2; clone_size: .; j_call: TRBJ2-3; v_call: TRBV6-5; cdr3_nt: TGTGCCATCCGGACTAGCGGGGTAGCAGATACGCAGTATTTT; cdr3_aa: CAIRTSGVADTQYF
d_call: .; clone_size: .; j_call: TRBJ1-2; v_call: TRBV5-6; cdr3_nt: TGTGCCAGCAGCGGACTGTTTCAAGATTATGGCTACACCTTC; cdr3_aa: CASSGLFQDYGYTF
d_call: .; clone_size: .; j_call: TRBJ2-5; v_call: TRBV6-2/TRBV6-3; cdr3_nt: TGTGCCAGCAGTAGGCGGGACCCCCAGGAGACCCAGTACTTC; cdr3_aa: CASSRRDPQETQYF
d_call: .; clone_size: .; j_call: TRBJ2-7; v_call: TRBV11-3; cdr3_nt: TGTGCCAGCAGCTTCGTCGAGGGCCAGGGGGAGCAGTACTTC; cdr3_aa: CASSFVEGQGEQYF
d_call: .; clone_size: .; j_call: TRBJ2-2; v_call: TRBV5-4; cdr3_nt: TGTGCCAGCAGGCCGGAGGGGTCCGGGGAGCTGTTTTTT; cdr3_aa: CASRPEGSGELFF
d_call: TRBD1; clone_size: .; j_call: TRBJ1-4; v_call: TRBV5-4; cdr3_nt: TGTGCCAGCAGCTTCTCCGGGACAGGGTTCGCTAATGAAAAACTGTTTTTT; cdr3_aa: CASSFSGTGFANEKLFF
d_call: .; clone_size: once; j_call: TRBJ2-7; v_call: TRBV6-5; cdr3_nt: TGTGCCAGCAGCACCCAAGGGGCGCGTGGCGAGCAGTACTTC; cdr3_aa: CASSTQGARGEQYF
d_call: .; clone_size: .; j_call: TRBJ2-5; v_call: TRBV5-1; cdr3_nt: TGCGCCAGCAGGGTCCCCGGGGTCGAGACCCAGTACTTC; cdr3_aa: CASRVPGVETQYF
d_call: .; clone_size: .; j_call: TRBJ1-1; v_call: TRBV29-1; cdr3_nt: TGCAGCGCCCTAAGTTCTACCACTGAAGCTTTCTTT; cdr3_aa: CSALSSTTEAFF
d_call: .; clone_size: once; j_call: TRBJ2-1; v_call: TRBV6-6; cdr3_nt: TGTGCCAGCATGAAACTCTCCTACAATGAGCAGTTCTTC; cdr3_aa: CASMKLSYNEQFF